This TCR beta chain was identified during a study of T-cell memory formation after mild COVID-19. Study background: Across donors, TCR clusters were largely donor specific.

The CDR3 length is 17 residues. V dropped 1 base and J dropped 0 bases, with 16 bases sitting between them. CDR1 is DFQATT and CDR2 is SNEGSKA in the germline V gene (reference sequence). TCRalpha and TCRbeta libraries used 5'RACE with constant-segment primers and UMIs. TCRdb used MiXCR to reprocess the 5' RACE reads, holding one entry per CDR3 protein. The data show 400,000 to 500,000 distinct CDR3 sequences, with more than 15% seen just once and 20% to 25% held by the top ten. The V and J genes are TRBV20-1 and TRBJ1-5; D ambiguous. The receptor's source is a man younger than 35 who had mild COVID-19 (a few samples of this study predate the infection). Cell type and time point are not known. The sequenced material came from PBMCs or a T cell subset sorted from them (not recorded which). The CDR3 DNA sequence: TGCAGTGCTAGAGTCCGGGCGGTCGAACATAGCAATCAGCCCCAGCATTTT. It codes for CSARVRAVEHSNQPQHF.